The rows below give T cell receptor beta chains drawn from one sample of a study of cytomegalovirus exposure and HLA in healthy donors. The data were produced by immunoSEQ multiplex PCR, yet TCRdb's version contains in-frame clones alone and is incomplete. The sample records around 100,000 clones, 75% to 80% being singletons. The sequenced material came from PBMCs. The receptors shown here come from a man aged 55-75 years in good health and CMV-seropositive. Each CDR3 is given with its conserved first and last residue. The D gene is left open where the match is weak. The size entry is marked missing in some rows and otherwise reads once, few, many or a size class.

J gene	D gene	clone size	V gene	CDR3 DNA	CDR3 protein
TRBJ2-2	.	.	TRBV6-1	TGTGCCAGCAGAAGGGGGACCGGGGAGCTGTTTTTT	CASRRGTGELFF
TRBJ1-2	.	many	TRBV27	TGTGCCAGCAGTTTCGAGGGTAACTATGGCTACACCTTC	CASSFEGNYGYTF
TRBJ1-2	.	.	TRBV10-3	TGTGCCATCAGTGACAGGGGAACTGTCTATGGCTACACCTTC	CAISDRGTVYGYTF
TRBJ2-1	.	.	TRBV6-5	TGTGCCAGCAGTGCTGACAGCTACAATGAGCAGTTCTTC	CASSADSYNEQFF
TRBJ1-4	.	.	TRBV5-1	TGCGCCAGCAGCGCGGACAGACCTAATGAAAAACTGTTTTTT	CASSADRPNEKLFF
TRBJ2-3	.	.	TRBV7-9	TGTGCCAGCAGCGTCGGACAGAGAAAAGATACGCAGTATTTT	CASSVGQRKDTQYF
TRBJ2-7	TRBD1	.	TRBV27	TGTGCCAGCGGACAGGGCGGAGGGGGCGAGCAGTACTTC	CASGQGGGGEQYF
TRBJ1-1	.	few	TRBV6-4	TGTGCCAGCAGCGTGGAGGTGAACGATGAAGCTTTCTTT	CASSVEVNDEAFF
TRBJ2-3	.	once	TRBV5-6	TGTGCCAGCAGCTCACGGGTCGACACAGATACGCAGTATTTT	CASSSRVDTDTQYF
TRBJ2-7	TRBD1	.	TRBV4-1	TGCGCCAGCAGCCAAGATCCGAGACAGGGTTCCTACGAGCAGTACTTC	CASSQDPRQGSYEQYF
TRBJ2-7	TRBD1	.	TRBV7-9	TGTGCCAGCAGCCGGGGACAGGTAGCCTACGAGCAGTACTTC	CASSRGQVAYEQYF
TRBJ2-3	TRBD2	once	TRBV9	TGTGCCAGCAGCCCAGTGGGGACTAGTACAGATACGCAGTATTTT	CASSPVGTSTDTQYF
TRBJ2-5	TRBD2	.	TRBV7-2	TGTGCCAGCAGCTTAAAGGCTAGCGGGGGAAAAGAGACCCAGTACTTC	CASSLKASGGKETQYF
TRBJ2-7	TRBD1	.	TRBV12-5	TGTGCTAGTGGTTTGACAACCGGGACAGCAGACTCCTACGAGCAGTACTTC	CASGLTTGTADSYEQYF